The clone carrying this T cell receptor beta chain occurred many times. Its specificity is not known. The data were taken from a study of early T cells in non-severe SARS-CoV-2 infection. The wider study: It was bulk RNA from unsorted whole blood that was sequenced, and the chains were unpaired.

The CDR3 contains 15 residues. Germline CDR1 reads SGHNT; CDR2 reads YYREEE (reference sequence). After removal of 4 bases from V and 10 bases from J, the junction contained 11 bases not matched to a gene. General observations from the study: The study's VDJdb matching favored anti-spike CD8 responses and missed private and CD4 specificities.

Attachment of unique molecular identifiers to individual cDNA molecules was performed. One entry per CDR3 protein, called by TCRdb with MiXCR from the 5' RACE reads. This table has under 90,000 distinct CDR3 sequences, under 15% appearing once. The specimen sequenced was whole blood. V gene TRBV5-4 combines with J gene TRBJ1-6; the match to TRBD1 covers 7 bases. The source of this sequence is an adult who was a healthcare worker with PCR-confirmed SARS-CoV-2 infection or an uninfected control (not recorded which). The CDR3 spells CASSLSRDSTSPLHF. CDR3 DNA sequence: TGTGCCAGCAGCCTATCCCGGGACAGTACCTCACCCCTCCACTTT.